Listed here are 13 T cell receptor beta chains from one sample, sequenced in a study of blood T cells in healthy people across ages (dated by TCRdb to the mid-2010s). Library preparation used 5' RACE. For sequencing, an Illumina HiSeq 2500 was employed. The second PCR ran for about 6 to 12 cycles and used a J-beta primer mix along with a sample-barcoded 5' primer. The public reads were reprocessed in TCRdb via fastp at Q25 and MiXCR, keeping in-frame beta chains. Every CDR3 protein is listed once, alongside the most common genes and DNA of its rows. The sample table records approximately 780,000 distinct CDR3 sequences; roughly 24% of these occur just once. The leading ten clones occupy less than 3.5% of the sample. These data were also reused for a study on T cells of mothers and their children.

The sequenced sample was blood. These TCRs come from a boy younger than 18 in good health.

Only a few counts were recorded for this clonotype. The chain joins TRBV18 to TRBJ2-5, with 7 bases aligning to TRBD2. Trimming cost V 1 base and J 2 bases; bases outside gene matches: 7. The CDR3 has 16 residues. Germline V gene sequence: CDR1 KGHSH, CDR2 LQKENI. CDR3 sequence: CASSPLGTKRQETQYF. The CDR3 DNA reads TGTGCCAGCTCACCACTCGGGACTAAACGGCAAGAGACCCAGTACTTC.

The gene calls are TRBV7-9 and TRBJ1-1; 8 nucleotides match TRBD1. The germline CDR1 and CDR2 sequences are SEHNR and FQNEAQ (reference sequence). The CDR3 consists of 14 residues. Germline trimming cut 5 bases from V and 7 bases from J; bases unmatched to any gene: 9. CDR3 in amino acids: CASSGQGWRDEAFF. CDR3 sequence (DNA): TGTGCCAGCAGCGGACAGGGTTGGCGGGATGAAGCTTTCTTT.

This clonotype was counted between two and nine times. The J gene is TRBJ1-2, the V gene TRBV25-1; no clear D gene. With 7 bases removed from V and 3 bases from J, the gap between germline ends came to 9 bases. The CDR3 extends over 12 amino acids. Germline-derived CDR1 and CDR2 are MGHDK and SYGVNS. This CDR3 reads CASMQEHYGYTF. In DNA, the CDR3 is TGTGCCAGCATGCAGGAACACTATGGCTACACCTTC.

This clonotype was seen more than once but under ten times. V gene TRBV29-1 combines with J gene TRBJ1-2, with D uncertain. Trimming took off 3 bases at V and 2 bases at J, with 13 bases between the two ends. This CDR3 region has 14 residues. Germline loops: CDR1 SQVTM, CDR2 ANQGSEA. CDR3 nucleotide sequence: TGCAGCGTTGAGAAAGAGCGAGAGAACTATGGCTACACCTTC. As protein: CSVEKERENYGYTF.

This clonotype was seen a few times. J is TRBJ2-1 and V is TRBV12-3 or TRBV12-4, with D possibly being TRBD1 or TRBD2 (6 bases each). The length of the CDR3 is 12 residues. Trimming pared 8 bases from V and 2 bases from J, leaving 7 bases between. In nucleotides, the CDR3 is TGTGCCAGCGGGGGGCCCTACAATGAGCAGTTCTTC. Its protein product is CASGGPYNEQFF.

This clonotype was recorded a few times. The rearrangement uses TRBV4-2 and TRBJ1-1, with D hard to call. The germline V gene has CDR1 LGHNA and CDR2 YNFKEQ. This CDR3 comprises 14 residues. The V and J ends lost 4 bases and 1 base respectively, with 10 bases between them. CDR3 DNA: TGTGCCAGCAGCCGAGAAGGCAGGAACACTGAAGCTTTCTTT. Amino acid sequence: CASSREGRNTEAFF.

V usage is TRBV30 and J usage is TRBJ2-5, with a tentative D call TRBD2 (7 bases). The assigned J gene may be wrong: the sequence end matches TRBJ2-1 better. There are 18 residues in the CDR3. The germline gives CDR1 GTSNPN, CDR2 SVGIG (reference sequence). In DNA, the CDR3 is TGTGCCTGGAGTGTATCGGTGGATTGGGGGGGCTTGGGGAATGAGCAGTTCTTC. Amino acid sequence: CAWSVSVDWGGLGNEQFF.

As regards this clonotype: One end of the junction is discordant with germline, which a read error may explain. The chain has TRBV5-1 and TRBJ2-2; D might be TRBD1 (6 bases). Germline V gene lookup returns CDR1 SGHRS and CDR2 YFSETQ. The CDR3 spans 14 residues. The CDR3 region is CTSFPGAGTGELFF. The CDR3, as DNA: TGCACCAGCTTCCCAGGGGCAGGGACCGGGGAGCTGTTTTTT.

The rearrangement joins TRBV7-9 to TRBJ2-1; TRBD1 might be the D (6 bases). V was pared by 3 bases and J by 4 bases, with 13 bases between. Germline CDR1 and CDR2: SEHNR and FQNEAQ (reference sequence). The CDR3 loop spans 15 amino acids. CDR3 amino acids: CASSFRGGPYNEQFF. CDR3 nucleotides: TGTGCCAGCAGCTTTCGAGGGGGACCGTACAATGAGCAGTTCTTC.

This clonotype showed up just a few times. The chain recombines TRBV12-3 or TRBV12-4 with TRBJ2-7; 10 nucleotides line up with TRBD2. The J call may be mistaken, given a closer DNA end match to TRBJ2-5. The CDR3 runs 14 residues. CDR3 nucleotide sequence: TGTGCCAGCAGTCAGCGGGGGGGGTCTGAGACCCAGTACTTC. It is translated as CASSQRGGSETQYF.

This chain connects TRBV2 to TRBJ2-7; D not certain. V shed 4 bases and J shed 0 bases, with 10 bases lying between them. The germline V gene has CDR1 SNHLY and CDR2 FYNNEI. The CDR3 has 14 residues. As DNA, the CDR3 is TGTGCCAGCAGTGGTGAGACATCCTCCTACGAGCAGTACTTC. Amino acid sequence: CASSGETSSYEQYF. Looking up the rest from reference TRBV2 and TRBJ2-7 gives the full variable domain: EPEVTQTPSHQVTQMGQEVILRCVPISNHLYFYWYRQILGQKVEFLVSFYNNEISEKSEIFDDQFSVERPDGSNFTLKIRSTKLEDSAMYFCASSGETSSYEQYFGPGTRLTVT.

This clonotype showed up just a few times. The chain carries TRBV4-1 and TRBJ2-1; 7 nucleotides align to TRBD2. CDR3 length: 16 residues. Germline trimming cut 2 bases from V and 2 bases from J; bases unmatched to any gene: 6. The V gene's germline CDR1 is MGHRA and CDR2 YSYEKL. This chain's CDR3 is CASSQRLGGTYNEQFF. Written as DNA, the CDR3 is TGCGCCAGCAGCCAAAGGTTGGGAGGGACCTACAATGAGCAGTTCTTC.

DNA of the CDR3: TGTGCCAGCAGCTTTCCGGGACAGACCAATGAGCAGTTCTTC. Amino acids: CASSFPGQTNEQFF. The chain has TRBV7-9 and TRBJ2-1, with 7 bases that match TRBD1. CDR1 is SEHNR and CDR2 is FQNEAQ in the germline V gene (reference sequence). With V trimmed by 3 bases and J by 6 bases, 5 bases remained unmatched. This CDR3 is built from 14 residues.